The rows below give T cell receptor beta chains drawn from one sample of a study of cytomegalovirus exposure and HLA in healthy donors. Data came from immunoSEQ multiplex PCR; TCRdb stores just in-frame clones and leaves some out. The sample shows over 200,000 clones, 88% of them seen only once. Material: PBMCs. Receptors originate from a woman between 18 and 29 years old in good health and CMV-seronegative. CDR3s include the opening cysteine and the closing phenylalanine or tryptophan. D genes are given only for firm matches. Size is omitted from some rows. Given values are once, few, many or a class for expanded clones.

d_call j_call clone_size v_call cdr3_aa cdr3_nt
TRBD2 TRBJ2-6 NA TRBV5-1 CASSLFAGVTSGANVLTF TGCGCCAGCAGCTTGTTCGCGGGAGTTACTTCTGGGGCCAACGTCCTGACTTTC
NA TRBJ1-4 NA TRBV11-2 CASRHTSQTGFREKLFF TGTGCCAGCAGACACACCTCCCAAACAGGGTTCAGGGAAAAACTGTTTTTT
NA TRBJ2-2 NA TRBV10-3 CAISESGGSTGELFF TGTGCCATCAGTGAGTCCGGGGGAAGCACCGGGGAGCTGTTTTTT
TRBD1 TRBJ1-1 NA TRBV28 CASSSTARTGGWGTEAFF TGTGCCAGCAGTTCCACGGCCCGGACAGGGGGGTGGGGCACTGAAGCTTTCTTT
NA TRBJ2-1 NA TRBV29-1 CSVSTRRRVHNEQFF TGCAGCGTTTCTACCCGAAGGCGGGTGCACAATGAGCAGTTCTTC
NA TRBJ2-7 NA TRBV5-1 CASSLRGQNDEQYF TGCGCCAGCAGCTTACGCGGACAGAACGACGAGCAGTACTTC
TRBD2 TRBJ2-7 NA TRBV27 CASKSGDSYEQYF TGTGCCAGCAAAAGCGGGGACTCCTACGAGCAGTACTTC
TRBD2 TRBJ2-1 once TRBV27 CASRLGTSGTSYNEQFF TGTGCCAGCAGATTGGGGACTAGCGGGACCTCCTACAATGAGCAGTTCTTC
NA TRBJ1-5 NA TRBV4-1 CASSQVRGARGQPQHF TGCGCCAGCAGCCAAGTGCGGGGGGCGCGCGGTCAGCCCCAGCATTTT
NA TRBJ1-1 once TRBV9 CASSVAPETEAFF TGTGCCAGCAGCGTAGCCCCAGAAACTGAAGCTTTCTTT
TRBD2 TRBJ2-2 NA TRBV11-3 CASSLRLAGGGGELFF TGTGCCAGCAGCTTACGCCTAGCGGGAGGTGGCGGGGAGCTGTTTTTT
NA TRBJ2-5 NA TRBV7-9 CASSLVSGLGETQYF TGTGCCAGCAGCTTGGTGTCAGGGCTGGGAGAGACCCAGTACTTC
NA TRBJ1-2 NA TRBV6-1 CASSEGTQGYGYTF TGTGCCAGCAGTGAAGGAACCCAGGGGTATGGCTACACCTTC
NA TRBJ2-2 NA TRBV6-5 CASSLDLNTGELFF TGTGCCAGCAGTCTGGACTTGAACACCGGGGAGCTGTTTTTT
TRBD1 TRBJ2-3 NA TRBV4-3 CASSHRQGATDTQYF TGCGCCAGCAGCCACCGACAGGGGGCGACAGATACGCAGTATTTT
TRBD1 TRBJ2-5 NA TRBV5-6 CASSPPGQGHGTQYF TGTGCCAGCAGCCCACCTGGACAGGGCCATGGTACCCAGTACTTC
TRBD2 TRBJ2-5 NA TRBV5-1 CASSAASGGNGETQYF TGCGCCAGCAGCGCGGCTAGCGGGGGGAACGGAGAGACCCAGTACTTC
TRBD1 TRBJ2-2 NA TRBV5-4 CASSFHRTGANTGELFF TGTGCCAGCAGCTTCCATCGGACAGGGGCGAACACCGGGGAGCTGTTTTTT
TRBD1 TRBJ2-1 NA TRBV6-1 CASSGTGAYNEQFF TGTGCCAGCAGTGGGACAGGGGCCTACAATGAGCAGTTCTTC
TRBD1 TRBJ1-1 NA TRBV6-1 CASSALRQGSEAFF TGTGCCAGCAGTGCATTAAGACAGGGGTCTGAAGCTTTCTTT